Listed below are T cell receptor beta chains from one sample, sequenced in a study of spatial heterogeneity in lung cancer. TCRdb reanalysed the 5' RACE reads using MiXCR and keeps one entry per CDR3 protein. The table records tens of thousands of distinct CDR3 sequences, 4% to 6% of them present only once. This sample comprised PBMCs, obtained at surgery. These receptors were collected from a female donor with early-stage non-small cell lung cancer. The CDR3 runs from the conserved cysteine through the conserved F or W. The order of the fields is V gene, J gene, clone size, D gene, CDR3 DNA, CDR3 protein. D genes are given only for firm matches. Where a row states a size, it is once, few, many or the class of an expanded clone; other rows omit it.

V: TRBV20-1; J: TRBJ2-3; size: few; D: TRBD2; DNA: TGCAGTGCTAGAGATTTCAGCGGGGGCTATACGCAGTATTTT; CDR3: CSARDFSGGYTQYF
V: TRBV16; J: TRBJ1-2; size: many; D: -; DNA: TGTGCCAGCAGCCAATCAAGCAACAGCTTGTATGGCTACACCTTC; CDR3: CASSQSSNSLYGYTF
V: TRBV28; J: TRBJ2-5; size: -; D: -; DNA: TGTGCCTGCCTTCCAGGAAGCACCTTCCAAGAGACCCAGTACTTC; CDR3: CACLPGSTFQETQYF
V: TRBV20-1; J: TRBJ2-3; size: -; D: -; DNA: TGCAGTGCTCGCCAATCAGGACGTTCCGGAGATACGCAGGATTTT; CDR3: CSARQSGRSGDTQDF
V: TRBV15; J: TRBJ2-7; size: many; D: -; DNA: TGTGCCACCAGCAGTCCTAGGTGGGACGTACCCTACGAGCAGTACTTC; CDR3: CATSSPRWDVPYEQYF
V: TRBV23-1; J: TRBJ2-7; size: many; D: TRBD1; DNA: TGCGCCAGCAGTCATCCCGGGACAGGTGAATCCTACGAGCAGTACTTC; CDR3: CASSHPGTGESYEQYF
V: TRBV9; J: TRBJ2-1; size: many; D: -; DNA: TGTGCCAGCAGCGTAGATGGGGGTGAGCAGTTCTTC; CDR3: CASSVDGGEQFF
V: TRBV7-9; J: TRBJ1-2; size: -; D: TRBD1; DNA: TGTGCCAGCAGCATTCACAGGGGGGACTATGGCTACACCTTC; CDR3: CASSIHRGDYGYTF
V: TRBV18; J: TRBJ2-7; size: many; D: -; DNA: TGTGCCAGCTCTACCGTCGTCCCCGGTAGATATGGCGAGCAGTACTTC; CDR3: CASSTVVPGRYGEQYF
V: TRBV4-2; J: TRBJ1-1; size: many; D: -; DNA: TGTGCCAGCAGCCAAGATGATTTAACCGACGACACTGAAGCTTTCTTT; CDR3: CASSQDDLTDDTEAFF
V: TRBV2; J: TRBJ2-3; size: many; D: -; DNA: TGTGCCAGCAGTCCCCGCGGTAGCGGCCGCACAGATACGCAGTATTTT; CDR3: CASSPRGSGRTDTQYF
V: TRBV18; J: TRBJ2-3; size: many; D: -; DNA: TGTGCCAGCTCAGGACTGTTGGATACGCAGTATTTT; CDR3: CASSGLLDTQYF
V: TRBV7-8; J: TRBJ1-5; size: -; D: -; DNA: TGTGCCAGCAGCACGGGTGGTTTGGGGGACCCAGGGCCCCAGCATTTT; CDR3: CASSTGGLGDPGPQHF
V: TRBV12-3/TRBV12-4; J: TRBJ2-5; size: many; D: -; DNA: TGTGCCAGCACCCGAGGCCCGTCCGGAGAGACCCAGTACTTC; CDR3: CASTRGPSGETQYF
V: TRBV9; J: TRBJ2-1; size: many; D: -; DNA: TGTGCCAGCAGCCCCTCCGGGCAGGGGTTTTCCAATGAGCAGTTCTTC; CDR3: CASSPSGQGFSNEQFF
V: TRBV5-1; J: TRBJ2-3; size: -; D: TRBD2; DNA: TGCGCCAGCAGCGCCGCGGGGGGACCTAGCACAGATACGCAGTATTTT; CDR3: CASSAAGGPSTDTQYF
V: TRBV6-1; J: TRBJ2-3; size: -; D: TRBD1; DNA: TGTGCCAGCAGTTACCGGGACAGGTATACAGATACGCAGTATTTT; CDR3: CASSYRDRYTDTQYF
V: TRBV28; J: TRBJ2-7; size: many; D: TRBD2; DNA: TGTGCCAGCAGCCCACGGCGGGGGTACGAGCAGTACTTC; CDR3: CASSPRRGYEQYF
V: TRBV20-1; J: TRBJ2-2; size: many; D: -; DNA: TGCAGTGCTAGAGAAACCAGGGCTTTCACCGGGGAGCTGTTTTTT; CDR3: CSARETRAFTGELFF
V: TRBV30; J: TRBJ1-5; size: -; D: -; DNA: TGTGCCTCCCAGGGGAACAGCAATCAGCCCCAGCATTTT; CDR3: CASQGNSNQPQHF
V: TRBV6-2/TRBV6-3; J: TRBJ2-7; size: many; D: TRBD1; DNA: TGTGCCAGCAGACCGAGGGACAGGATCTCCTACGAGCAGTACTTC; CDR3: CASRPRDRISYEQYF
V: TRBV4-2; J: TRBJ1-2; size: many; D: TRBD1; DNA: TGTGCCAGCAGCCCGGACAGGTCGTATGGCTACACCTTC; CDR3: CASSPDRSYGYTF
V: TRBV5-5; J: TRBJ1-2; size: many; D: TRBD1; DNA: TGTGCCAGCAGCTTAGGGGGCAGAGCGTACGCACCTCACTTC; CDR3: CASSLGGRAYAPHF
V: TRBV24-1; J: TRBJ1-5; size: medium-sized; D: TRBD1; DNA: TGTGCCACCAGTGACGGGACAGGGGGCGATCAGCCCCAGCATTTT; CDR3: CATSDGTGGDQPQHF
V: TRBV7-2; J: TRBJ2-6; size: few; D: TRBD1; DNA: TGTGCCAGCAGCTTATTTGGGGGACAGGCCTCTGGGGCCAACGTCCTGACTTTC; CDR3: CASSLFGGQASGANVLTF
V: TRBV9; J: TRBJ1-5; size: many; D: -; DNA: TGTGCCAGCAGCCCCGGGGAAGGGAGTCAGCCCCAGCATTTT; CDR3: CASSPGEGSQPQHF
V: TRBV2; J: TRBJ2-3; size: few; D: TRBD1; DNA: TGTGCCATCACGGAAGGGGGACAGGGGAACTCAGATACGCAGTATTTT; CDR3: CAITEGGQGNSDTQYF
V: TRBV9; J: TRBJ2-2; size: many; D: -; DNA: TGTGCCAGCAGCCCCGGGCCTAACACCGGGGAGCTGTTTTTT; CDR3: CASSPGPNTGELFF
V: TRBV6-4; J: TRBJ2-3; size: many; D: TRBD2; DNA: TGTGCCGGGTTCTTCGCGGGGGAGGGAGATACGCAGTATTTT; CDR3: CAGFFAGEGDTQYF
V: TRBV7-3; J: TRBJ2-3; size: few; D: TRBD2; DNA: TGTGCCAGCAGCTCCCTGGGACTAGCGGGGGGGCCGGTAGCGCAGTATTTT; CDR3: CASSSLGLAGGPVAQYF
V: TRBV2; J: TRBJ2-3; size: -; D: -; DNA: TGTGCCAGCAGTGAGTTGTGGGGGGGCACAGATACGCAGTATTTT; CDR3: CASSELWGGTDTQYF
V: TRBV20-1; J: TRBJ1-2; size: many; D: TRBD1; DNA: TGCAGTGCTAGAGATCTTACTGGGACAGGGGAGGTATATTACTATGGCTACACCTTC; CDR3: CSARDLTGTGEVYYYGYTF
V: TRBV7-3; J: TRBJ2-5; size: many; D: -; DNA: TGTGCCAGCAGCTTGTCCCCCCAAGAGACCCAGTACTTC; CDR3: CASSLSPQETQYF
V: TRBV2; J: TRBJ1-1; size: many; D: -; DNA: TGTGCCAGCAGTGAAAGGACAACGAACACTGAAGCTTTCTTT; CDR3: CASSERTTNTEAFF
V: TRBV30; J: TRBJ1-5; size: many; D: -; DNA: TGTGCCTGGAGCGCCGGGTCCGCTGTTCAGCCCCAGCATTTT; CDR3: CAWSAGSAVQPQHF
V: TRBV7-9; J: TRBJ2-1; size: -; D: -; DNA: TGTGCCAGCAGCTTACAAGGCACTGGCAGTCTTAGTAATGAGCAGTTCTTC; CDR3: CASSLQGTGSLSNEQFF
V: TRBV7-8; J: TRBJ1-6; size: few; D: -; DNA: TGTGCCAGCAGCTCAGATATAGCTCCCCTCCACTTT; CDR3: CASSSDIAPLHF
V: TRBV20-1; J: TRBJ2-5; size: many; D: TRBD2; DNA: TGCAGTGCACGCCTTGCGGGGGGCCTTCAGAAGACCCAGTACTTC; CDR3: CSARLAGGLQKTQYF
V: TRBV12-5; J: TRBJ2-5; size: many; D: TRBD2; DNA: TGTGCTAGTGGTTCGAGCGGGGTTGAGACCCAGTACTTC; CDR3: CASGSSGVETQYF
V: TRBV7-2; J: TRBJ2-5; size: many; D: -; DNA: TGTGCCAGCAGCCAGGGGGAGACCCAGTACTTC; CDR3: CASSQGETQYF
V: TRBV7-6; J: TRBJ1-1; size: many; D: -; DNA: TGTGCCAGCACCCCGTGGGGGAGGACCACTGAAGCTTTCTTT; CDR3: CASTPWGRTTEAFF
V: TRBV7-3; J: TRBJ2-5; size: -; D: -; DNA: TGTGCCAGCAGCTTATCGGCGCGGGGGACCCAGTACTTC; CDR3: CASSLSARGTQYF
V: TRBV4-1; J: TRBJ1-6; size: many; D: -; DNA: TGCGCCAGCAGCCTAAGGGACACGCAGAATTCACCCCTCCACTTT; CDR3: CASSLRDTQNSPLHF